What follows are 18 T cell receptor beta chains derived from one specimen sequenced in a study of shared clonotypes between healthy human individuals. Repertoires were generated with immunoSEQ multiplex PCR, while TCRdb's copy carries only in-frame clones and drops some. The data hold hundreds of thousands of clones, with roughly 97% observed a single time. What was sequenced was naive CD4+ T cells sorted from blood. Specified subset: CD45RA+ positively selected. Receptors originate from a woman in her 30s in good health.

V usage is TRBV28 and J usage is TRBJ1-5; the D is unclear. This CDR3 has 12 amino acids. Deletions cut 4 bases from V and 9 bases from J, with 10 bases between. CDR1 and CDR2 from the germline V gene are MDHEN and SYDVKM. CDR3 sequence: CASSSDLSPQHF. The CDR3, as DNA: TGTGCCAGCAGTTCCGACCTCTCGCCCCAGCATTTT.

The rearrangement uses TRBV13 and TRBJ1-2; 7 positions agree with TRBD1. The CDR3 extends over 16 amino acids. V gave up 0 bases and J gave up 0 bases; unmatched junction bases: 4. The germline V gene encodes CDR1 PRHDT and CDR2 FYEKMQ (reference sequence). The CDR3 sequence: CASSLGPTGANYGYTF. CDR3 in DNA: TGTGCCAGCAGCTTAGGCCCAACAGGGGCTAACTATGGCTACACCTTC.

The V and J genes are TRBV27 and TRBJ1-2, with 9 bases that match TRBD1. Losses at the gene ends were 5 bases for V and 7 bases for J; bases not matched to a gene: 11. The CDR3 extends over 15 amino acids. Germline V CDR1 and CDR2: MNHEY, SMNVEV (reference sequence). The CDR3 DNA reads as TGTGCCAGCAGTCACACCCCGGGACAGGGAGGTGGCTACACCTTC. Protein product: CASSHTPGQGGGYTF.

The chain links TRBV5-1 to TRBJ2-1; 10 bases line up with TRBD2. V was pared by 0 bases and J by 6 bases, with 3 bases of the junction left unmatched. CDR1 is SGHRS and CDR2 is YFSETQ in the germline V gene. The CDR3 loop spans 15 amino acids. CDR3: CASSLGASGSNEQFF. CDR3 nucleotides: TGCGCCAGCAGCTTGGGCGCTAGCGGGAGCAATGAGCAGTTCTTC.

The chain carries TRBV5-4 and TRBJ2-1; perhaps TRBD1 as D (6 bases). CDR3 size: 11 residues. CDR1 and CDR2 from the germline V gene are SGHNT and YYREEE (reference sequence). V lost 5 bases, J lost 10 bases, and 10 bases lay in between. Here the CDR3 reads CASSRTAEQFF. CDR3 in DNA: TGTGCCAGCAGTCGGACAGCAGAGCAGTTCTTC.

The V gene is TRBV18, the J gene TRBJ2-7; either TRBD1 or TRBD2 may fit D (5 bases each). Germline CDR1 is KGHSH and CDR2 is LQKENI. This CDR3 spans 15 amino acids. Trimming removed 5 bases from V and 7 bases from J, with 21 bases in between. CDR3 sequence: CASSSSRDRPWEQYF. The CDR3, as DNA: TGTGCCAGCTCATCGTCTAGGGACCGACCTTGGGAGCAGTACTTC.

The CDR3 DNA reads as TGTGCCAGCAGCTTGGAACCGCTCTCTGGAAACACCATATATTTT. Residues: CASSLEPLSGNTIYF. The gene calls are TRBV5-5 and TRBJ1-3, with unresolved D. V gave up 0 bases and J gave up 0 bases, with 7 bases separating them. CDR3 size: 15 residues. Germline CDR1 is SGHKS and CDR2 is YYEKEE (reference sequence).

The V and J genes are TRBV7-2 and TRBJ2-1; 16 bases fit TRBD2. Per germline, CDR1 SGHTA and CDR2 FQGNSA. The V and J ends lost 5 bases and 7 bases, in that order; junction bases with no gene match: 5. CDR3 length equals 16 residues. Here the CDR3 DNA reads TGTGCCAGCAGCGAACCGGGACTAGCGGGAGGGAATGAGCAGTTCTTC. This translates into CASSEPGLAGGNEQFF.

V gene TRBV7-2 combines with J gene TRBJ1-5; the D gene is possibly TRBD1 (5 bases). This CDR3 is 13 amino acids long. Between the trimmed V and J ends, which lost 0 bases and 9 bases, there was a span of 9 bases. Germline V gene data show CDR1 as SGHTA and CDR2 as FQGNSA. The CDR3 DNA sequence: TGTGCCAGCAGCTTAGCCCAGGGTCGGCCCCAGCATTTT. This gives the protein CASSLAQGRPQHF.

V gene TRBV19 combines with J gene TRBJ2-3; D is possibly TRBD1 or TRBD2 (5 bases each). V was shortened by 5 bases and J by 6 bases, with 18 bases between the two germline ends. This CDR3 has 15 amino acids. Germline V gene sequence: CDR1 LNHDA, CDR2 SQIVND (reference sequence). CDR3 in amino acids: CASSHPGQGSDTQYF. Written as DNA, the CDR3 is TGTGCCAGTAGTCATCCGGGGCAGGGAAGCGATACGCAGTATTTT. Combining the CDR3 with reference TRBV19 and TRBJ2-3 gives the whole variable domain DGGITQSPKYLFRKEGQNVTLSCEQNLNHDAMYWYRQDPGQGLRLIYYSQIVNDFQKGDIAEGYSVSREKKESFPLTVTSAQKNPTAFYLCASSHPGQGSDTQYFGPGTRLTVL.

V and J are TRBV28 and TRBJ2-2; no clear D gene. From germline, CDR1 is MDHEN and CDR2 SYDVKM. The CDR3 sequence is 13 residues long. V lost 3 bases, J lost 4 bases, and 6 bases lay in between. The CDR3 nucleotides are TGTGCCAGCAGTTTTGCTTCCACCGGGGAGCTGTTTTTT. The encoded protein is CASSFASTGELFF.

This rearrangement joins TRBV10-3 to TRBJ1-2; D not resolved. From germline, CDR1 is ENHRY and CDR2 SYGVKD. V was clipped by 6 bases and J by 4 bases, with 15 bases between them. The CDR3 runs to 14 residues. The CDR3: CAISPREGSYGYTF. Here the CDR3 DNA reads TGTGCCATCAGCCCCCGTGAGGGATCCTATGGCTACACCTTC.

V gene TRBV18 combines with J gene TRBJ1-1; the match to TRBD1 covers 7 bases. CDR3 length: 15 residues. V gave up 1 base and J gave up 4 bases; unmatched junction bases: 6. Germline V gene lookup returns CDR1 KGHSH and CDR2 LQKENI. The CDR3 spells CASSPLADRATEAFF. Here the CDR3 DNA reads TGTGCCAGCTCACCACTAGCAGACAGGGCCACTGAAGCTTTCTTT. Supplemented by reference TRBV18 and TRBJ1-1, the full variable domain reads NAGVMQNPRHLVRRRGQEARLRCSPMKGHSHVYWYRQLPEEGLKFMVYLQKENIIDESGMPKERFSAEFPKEGPSILRIQQVVRGDSAAYFCASSPLADRATEAFFGQGTRLTVV.

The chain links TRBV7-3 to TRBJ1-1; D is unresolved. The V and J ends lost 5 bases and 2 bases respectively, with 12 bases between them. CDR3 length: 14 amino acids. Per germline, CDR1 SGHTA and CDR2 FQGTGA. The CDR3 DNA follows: TGTGCCAGCAGCACAAGTGGGAGAAACACTGAAGCTTTCTTT. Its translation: CASSTSGRNTEAFF.

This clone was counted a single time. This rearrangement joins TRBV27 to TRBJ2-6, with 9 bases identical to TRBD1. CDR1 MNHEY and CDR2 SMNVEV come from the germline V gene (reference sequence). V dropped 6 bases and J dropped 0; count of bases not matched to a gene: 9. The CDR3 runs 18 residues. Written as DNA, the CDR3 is TGTGCCAGCAGAAGAGGACAGGGGATACTCTCTGGGGCCAACGTCCTGACTTTC. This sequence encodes CASRRGQGILSGANVLTF.

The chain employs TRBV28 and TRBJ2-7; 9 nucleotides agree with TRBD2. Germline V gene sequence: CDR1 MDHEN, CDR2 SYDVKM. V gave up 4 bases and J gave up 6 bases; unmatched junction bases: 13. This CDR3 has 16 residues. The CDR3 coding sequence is TGTGCCAGCAGTTCCAGCCTACGCGGGAGGGCCCCCGAGCAGTACTTC. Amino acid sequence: CASSSSLRGRAPEQYF. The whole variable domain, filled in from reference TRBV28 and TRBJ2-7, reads DVKVTQSSRYLVKRTGEKVFLECVQDMDHENMFWYRQDPGLGLRLIYFSYDVKMKEKGDIPEGYSVSREKKERFSLILESASTNQTSMYLCASSSSLRGRAPEQYFGPGTRLTVT.

This CDR3 is CASSLGGAGDEKLFF. Here the CDR3 DNA reads TGTGCCAGCAGCTTGGGAGGGGCGGGCGATGAAAAACTGTTTTTT. The chain uses TRBV5-4 and TRBJ1-4, with TRBD1 as a possible D gene (5 bases). The V and J ends lost 0 bases and 6 bases respectively, with 12 bases between them. The CDR3 covers 15 residues. CDR1 is SGHNT and CDR2 is YYREEE in the germline V gene (reference sequence).

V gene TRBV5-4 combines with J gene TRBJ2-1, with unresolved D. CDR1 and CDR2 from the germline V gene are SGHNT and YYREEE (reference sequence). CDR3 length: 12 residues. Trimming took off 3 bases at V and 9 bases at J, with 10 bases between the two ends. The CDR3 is CASSSGISEQFF. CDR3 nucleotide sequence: TGTGCCAGCAGCTCTGGGATTTCTGAGCAGTTCTTC.